The clone carrying this T cell receptor beta chain was picked up many times. Its antigen is unidentified. These data belong to a study of molecular identifiers for immune sequencing clone quantification. Study-wide results and limits: Jurkat TCR RNA spiked in from one cell reportedly remained identifiable amid one million naive cells. In CMV-specific effectors, clones above 20 copies held over 97% of molecules; naive, under 1%.

Previously reported methods and listed TCR primers produced the bulk TCR libraries. A single record per CDR3 protein comes from TCRdb applying MiXCR to the PCR reads. The sample holds some 320,000 distinct CDR3 sequences, 20% to 25% seen once. The germline gives CDR1 SGHNT, CDR2 YYREEE (reference sequence). The CDR3 spans 11 residues. V lost 3 bases, J lost 5 bases, and 5 bases lay in between. Sequencing input: naive CD8+ T cells from blood, with Jurkat cell RNA spiked in. Specified subset: FACS-sorted CD8+CD4-CCR7+CD45RA+ naive T cells. The chain recombines TRBV5-4 with TRBJ1-1; D unclear. The source is a human donor in good health. Some libraries in this study had Jurkat cell RNA spiked in. The chain's CDR3 is CASSSETEAFF. As DNA, the CDR3 is TGTGCCAGCAGCTCTGAGACTGAAGCTTTCTTT.